This passage covers 8 T cell receptor beta chains from one sample sequenced in a study of CD8+ T cells in alopecia areata. As the sequencing template, cDNA was produced by extracting RNA and reverse transcribing it. Libraries were prepared by immunoSEQ multiplex PCR; TCRdb keeps only in-frame clonotypes and omits some of them. The data contain a few hundred thousand clones, more than 45% of them seen just once; the ten biggest clones take up around 1.4%. Indicated treatment: oral pan-JAK inhibitor, 5-10 mg twice daily. The sample here was CD4+ T cells sorted from blood, taken at week 4, from a patient treated with tofacitinib. These receptor sequences come from a human donor with alopecia areata.

Comment on this clone: Other DNA sequences from this sample encode an identical CDR3 as well. The V call is TRBV29-1, the J call TRBJ1-5, with D possibly TRBD1 on 5 matching bases. This CDR3 spans 13 amino acids. V lost 5 bases and J 4 bases, leaving 12 bases between the germline ends. Germline V gene lookup returns CDR1 SQVTM and CDR2 ANQGSEA. CDR3 DNA: TGCAGCGTTCGGGACGGTGGTAATCAGCCCCAGCATTTT. Translated: CSVRDGGNQPQHF.

This clone was picked up a small number of times. The chain has TRBV7-8 and TRBJ2-7; D gene ambiguous. V was shortened by 5 bases and J by 4 bases, with 6 bases between the two germline ends. CDR3 length: 11 residues. From germline, CDR1 is SGHVS and CDR2 FQNEAQ. The CDR3 DNA is TGTGCCAGCAGCCGGCAGTACGAGCAGTACTTC. It encodes CASSRQYEQYF. The full variable domain, with the rest looked up from reference TRBV7-8 and TRBJ2-7, is GAGVSQSPRYKVAKRGQDVALRCDPISGHVSLFWYQQALGQGPEFLTYFQNEAQLDKSGLPSDRFFAERPEGSVSTLKIQRTQQEDSAVYLCASSRQYEQYFGPGTRLTVT.

This chain connects TRBV29-1 to TRBJ2-3; 8 positions agree with TRBD2. Per the germline V gene, CDR1 is SQVTM and CDR2 is ANQGSEA. V was clipped by 5 bases and J by 0 bases; unmatched bases: 4. The CDR3 consists of 14 residues. CDR3 bases: TGCAGCGTTCCAATAGCGGGGAGCACAGATACGCAGTATTTT. As protein: CSVPIAGSTDTQYF.

This chain connects TRBV4-3 to TRBJ2-6; D is unclear. Germline V gene data show CDR1 as LGHNA and CDR2 as YSLEER. The CDR3 extends over 13 amino acids. V was cut by 3 bases and J by 0 bases, with 0 bases left in between. The chain's CDR3 is CASSHSGANVLTF. CDR3 nucleotide sequence: TGCGCCAGCAGCCACTCTGGGGCCAACGTCCTGACTTTC.

CDR3 in DNA: TGTGCCAGCAGCTTAGCTCACTACGAGCAGTACTTC. Amino acid sequence: CASSLAHYEQYF. This chain uses TRBV7-2 with TRBJ2-7, with no clear D. CDR3 length: 12 residues. The V end was cut by 0 bases, the J end by 3 bases, with 3 bases between. The germline V gene has CDR1 SGHTA and CDR2 FQGNSA.

The chain uses TRBV9 and TRBJ2-5; no clear D. Germline loops: CDR1 SGDLS, CDR2 YYNGEE. CDR3 size: 13 residues. Between the trimmed V and J ends, which lost 3 bases and 4 bases, there was a span of 10 bases. The CDR3: CASSGGPRETQYF. CDR3 bases: TGTGCCAGCAGCGGAGGCCCCCGAGAGACCCAGTACTTC.

The rearrangement uses TRBV20-1 and TRBJ1-4; no firm D call. V lost 4 bases to trimming and J lost 8 bases, with 8 bases between them. The CDR3 spans 11 residues. Germline CDR1 and CDR2: DFQATT and SNEGSKA (reference sequence). The CDR3 DNA reads as TGCAGTGCTACGAACAGAGAAAAACTGTTTTTT. This translates into CSATNREKLFF.

The chain is built from TRBV25-1 and TRBJ2-2; possible D gene TRBD1, 6 bases. Looked up from germline, CDR1 is MGHDK and CDR2 is SYGVNS. This CDR3 region has 17 residues. V was trimmed by 2 bases and J by 0 bases, leaving 13 bases between them. CDR3 nucleotide sequence: TGTGCCAGCAGTGAAGGATGGGGGCGGTCGAACACCGGGGAGCTGTTTTTT. Its protein is CASSEGWGRSNTGELFF.